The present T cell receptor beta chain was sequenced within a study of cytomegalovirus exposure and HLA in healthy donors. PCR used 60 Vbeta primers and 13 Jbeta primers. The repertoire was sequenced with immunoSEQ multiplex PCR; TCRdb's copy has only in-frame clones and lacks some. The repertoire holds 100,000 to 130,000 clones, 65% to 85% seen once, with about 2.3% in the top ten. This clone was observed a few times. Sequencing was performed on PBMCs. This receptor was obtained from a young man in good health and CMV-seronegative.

This CDR3 is CASSQGGLGNSPLHF. The CDR3 bases are TGCGCCAGCAGCCAAGGGGGACTGGGTAATTCACCCCTCCACTTT. The J gene is TRBJ1-6, the V gene TRBV4-3; TRBD1 is a possible D gene (5 bases). This CDR3 is built from 15 residues. Trimming pared 1 base from V and 6 bases from J, leaving 10 bases between. Germline V gives CDR1 LGHNA, CDR2 YSLEER.